One and the same sample provided the 21 T cell receptor beta chains below, sequenced in a study of cytotoxic CD8 clonotypes in ibrutinib-treated CLL (dated by TCRdb to about 2021). Library creation used the immunoSEQ multiplex PCR assay. Entries here come from immuneACCESS through TCRdb and include only in-frame sequences with V and J called. Some clones fail to appear in such tables; in the studies checked, an unresolved V gene covers under half of the shortfall, and the cause of the remainder is unknown. The sample table holds roughly 200,000 clones, of which over 55% were seen once. Of the sample, under 15% falls within the top ten clones. The time point label, read with the paper, signifies: roughly 2 years on ibrutinib. The specimen was PBMCs, collected after 24 months of ibrutinib treatment. These receptors originate from a human donor with chronic lymphocytic leukemia.

V gene TRBV5-6 combines with J gene TRBJ1-2; maybe TRBD1 (5 bases). The V gene's germline CDR1 is SGHDT and CDR2 YYEEEE. The CDR3 length is 14 residues. The V and J ends lost 0 bases and 13 bases respectively, with 19 bases between them. In DNA, the CDR3 is TGTGCCAGCAGCTTGGCCTGGGCAGGGAAAAGTTCCACCTTC. Amino acid sequence: CASSLAWAGKSSTF.

The rearrangement uses TRBV5-4 and TRBJ2-5; D may be TRBD2 (5 bases). Trimming took off 1 base at V and 0 bases at J, with 7 bases between the two ends. In germline, CDR1 is SGHNT, CDR2 YYREEE (reference sequence). There are 14 residues in the CDR3. The CDR3 coding sequence is TGTGCCAGCAGCTTGTCCGGGAACCAAGAGACCCAGTACTTC. Protein sequence: CASSLSGNQETQYF.

The V gene is TRBV19, the J gene TRBJ2-7; maybe TRBD2 (6 bases). The V and J ends lost 4 bases and 4 bases respectively, with 14 bases between them. There are 14 residues in the CDR3. Germline loops: CDR1 LNHDA, CDR2 SQIVND (reference sequence). CDR3 DNA sequence: TGTGCCAGTAGTACGTCGGGACTCACGTACGAGCAGTACTTC. Residues: CASSTSGLTYEQYF.

CDR3 DNA sequence: TGTGCCAGCAGTCCGGCCGCCGTCTCTGGAAACACCATATATTTT. Translating gives CASSPAAVSGNTIYF. This chain connects TRBV28 to TRBJ1-3; the D is unclear. Trimming shortened V by 5 bases and J by 0 bases, and 11 bases separated the two germline ends. Germline V gives CDR1 MDHEN, CDR2 SYDVKM. The CDR3 is 15 amino acids.

The chain joins TRBV19 to TRBJ2-2; 9 bases agree with TRBD1. With 5 bases clipped from V and 5 bases from J, the junction kept 3 bases outside the gene matches. The CDR3 spans 14 residues. Looked up from germline, CDR1 is LNHDA and CDR2 is SQIVND (reference sequence). The CDR3 here is CASSLQGATGELFF. CDR3 in DNA: TGTGCCAGTAGTCTACAGGGGGCAACCGGGGAGCTGTTTTTT.

The rearrangement uses TRBV4-1 and TRBJ1-5; no clear D gene. The CDR3 consists of 16 residues. V lost 1 base and J 1 base, leaving 11 bases between the germline ends. Looked up from germline, CDR1 is MGHRA and CDR2 is YSYEKL. CDR3 coding DNA: TGCGCCAGCAGCCAAGGGGGAGGAGGGAGCAATCAGCCCCAGCATTTT. This sequence encodes CASSQGGGGSNQPQHF.

The chain couples TRBV7-8 to TRBJ1-2; maybe TRBD1 (6 bases). Germline assignment: CDR1 SGHVS and CDR2 FQNEAQ. The CDR3 has 14 amino acids. The V gene lost 5 bases and the J gene lost 13 bases, with 23 bases spanning the gap. The CDR3 nucleotides are TGTGCCAGCAGCCGTCCCTCCACAGGGAATTCGTTCACCTTC. Amino acid sequence: CASSRPSTGNSFTF.

The rearrangement uses TRBV5-1 and TRBJ1-5, with a tentative D call TRBD1 (5 bases). CDR1 SGHRS and CDR2 YFSETQ come from the germline V gene. The CDR3 covers 13 residues. V was cut by 4 bases and J by 4 bases, with 9 bases left in between. CDR3: CASSGEGNQPQHF. The CDR3 bases are TGCGCCAGCAGCGGGGAGGGGAATCAGCCCCAGCATTTT.

The CDR3 loop is CASTKGAGLYNEQFF. CDR3 DNA: TGCGCCAGCACCAAGGGAGCGGGACTATACAATGAGCAGTTCTTC. The chain has TRBV4-3 and TRBJ2-1; TRBD2 aligns across 7 bases. The V gene's germline CDR1 is LGHNA and CDR2 YSLEER. Trimming cost V 7 bases and J 4 bases; bases outside gene matches: 10. This CDR3 is built from 15 residues.

The V gene is TRBV6-6, the J gene TRBJ2-7, with D possibly being TRBD1 or TRBD2 (5 bases each). The CDR3 totals 13 residues. Germline V lookup: CDR1 MNHNY, CDR2 SVGAGI (reference sequence). V was pared by 8 bases and J by 2 bases, with 13 bases between. The CDR3 sequence: CASQWDGPYEQYF. CDR3 coding DNA: TGTGCCAGCCAATGGGACGGACCCTACGAGCAGTACTTC.

The gene calls are TRBV6-5 and TRBJ2-1, with 8 bases fitting TRBD2. V shed 4 bases, J shed 8 bases, and the junction held 13 bases outside the gene matches. The CDR3 covers 16 residues. The germline gives CDR1 MNHEY, CDR2 SVGAGI. The CDR3 DNA sequence: TGTGCCAGCAGTTGGGCCGTTAGCGGGACCTTGCATGAGCAGTTCTTC. Encoded protein: CASSWAVSGTLHEQFF.

This chain connects TRBV5-6 to TRBJ2-7; 11 bases match TRBD2. The CDR3 runs to 19 residues. The J segment lost 0 bases and the V segment lost 4 bases, leaving 15 bases of the junction unmatched. The germline V gene encodes CDR1 SGHDT and CDR2 YYEEEE. CDR3 amino acids: CASSPGLAVGGSISYEQYF. The CDR3 DNA follows: TGTGCCAGCAGCCCGGGACTAGCGGTAGGGGGCTCCATCTCCTACGAGCAGTACTTC.

The chain links TRBV19 to TRBJ1-1; possibly TRBD1 for D (6 bases). The CDR3 is made up of 15 amino acids. Per the germline V gene, CDR1 is LNHDA and CDR2 is SQIVND (reference sequence). V was shortened by 6 bases and J by 4 bases, with 18 bases between the two germline ends. The CDR3 region is CASSLGPGHGTEAFF. CDR3 DNA sequence: TGTGCCAGTAGCCTGGGGCCGGGACACGGCACTGAAGCTTTCTTT.

The chain uses TRBV5-1 and TRBJ2-3; 12 bases line up with TRBD2. The junction had 7 bases not matched to a gene; V was cut back by 0 bases and J by 11 bases. CDR1 and CDR2 from the germline V gene are SGHRS and YFSETQ. The CDR3 runs 15 residues. DNA of the CDR3: TGCGCCAGCAGCTTGGGGACTAGCGGGGTCGAAAAGCAGTATTTT. Translation: CASSLGTSGVEKQYF. The full variable domain, rest sourced from reference TRBV5-1 and TRBJ2-3, is KAGVTQTPRYLIKTRGQQVTLSCSPISGHRSVSWYQQTPGQGLQFLFEYFSETQRNKGNFPGRFSGRQFSNSRSEMNVSTLELGDSALYLCASSLGTSGVEKQYFGPGTRLTVL.

The chain combines TRBV18 with TRBJ2-3, with a possible D match to TRBD2 (5 bases). The length of the CDR3 is 15 residues. Germline values: CDR1 KGHSH, CDR2 LQKENI. Trimming left V 2 bases short and J 3 bases short, with 12 bases between. The CDR3 bases are TGTGCCAGCTCACCATTAGGTGGGAGAACAGATACGCAGTATTTT. Translation: CASSPLGGRTDTQYF.

CDR3 nucleotide sequence: TGTGCCAGCAGAGGACTAGCGGGCGCTAGCACAGATACGCAGTATTTT. It encodes CASRGLAGASTDTQYF. The chain couples TRBV11-1 to TRBJ2-3, with 11 bases that match TRBD2. Germline V gene data show CDR1 as SGHAT and CDR2 as FQDESV (reference sequence). V lost 6 bases to trimming and J lost 0 bases; unmatched junction nucleotides: 5. This CDR3 is 16 amino acids long. The whole variable domain, remainder taken from reference TRBV11-1 and TRBJ2-3, is EAEVAQSPRYKITEKSQAVAFWCDPISGHATLYWYRQILGQGPELLVQFQDESVVDDSQLPKDRFSAERLKGVDSTLKIQPAELGDSAMYLCASRGLAGASTDTQYFGPGTRLTVL.

This chain connects TRBV28 to TRBJ2-3; D is possibly TRBD2 (5 bases). This CDR3 spans 16 amino acids. Trimming took 2 bases from V and 8 from J, leaving 20 bases between them. CDR1 and CDR2 from the germline V gene are MDHEN and SYDVKM. For the CDR3, the DNA is TGTGCCAGCAGTTTAGGCGAAAACCTAGCTTATGGTACGCAGTATTTT. Its translation is CASSLGENLAYGTQYF.

The V and J genes are TRBV6-5 and TRBJ1-2; D is undetermined. Germline V gene lookup returns CDR1 MNHEY and CDR2 SVGAGI. Trimming took off 0 bases at V and 3 bases at J, with 8 bases between the two ends. There are 14 residues in the CDR3. The CDR3 coding sequence is TGTGCCAGCAGTTACTCGGGAGGAGACTATGGCTACACCTTC. Translating it yields CASSYSGGDYGYTF.

This clone was detected a few times. The chain recombines TRBV7-2 with TRBJ2-1; TRBD2 aligns across 9 bases. Per germline, CDR1 SGHTA and CDR2 FQGNSA. CDR3 length: 17 residues. J gave up 5 bases and V 3 bases, and 11 bases lay outside the gene matches. CDR3 sequence reads: CASSFQVGLAHHNEQFF. CDR3 in DNA: TGTGCCAGCAGCTTCCAGGTGGGACTAGCCCATCACAATGAGCAGTTCTTC.

This chain links TRBV6-1 with TRBJ1-1, with D unresolved. The CDR3 has 17 amino acids. V was cut by 1 base and J by 0 bases, with 15 bases left in between. From germline, CDR1 is MNHNS and CDR2 SASEGT. The CDR3 sequence is CASSEEGEGSMNTEAFF. CDR3 in DNA: TGTGCCAGCAGTGAAGAGGGAGAAGGAAGTATGAACACTGAAGCTTTCTTT.

V gene TRBV5-1 combines with J gene TRBJ2-1, with 8 bases that match TRBD2. Germline V gives CDR1 SGHRS, CDR2 YFSETQ. Trimming cost V 5 bases and J 5 bases; bases outside gene matches: 12. The CDR3 has 16 amino acids. The CDR3 DNA sequence: TGCGCCAGCAGAGTCCGAGCGGGAGTACGGAACAATGAGCAGTTCTTC. It yields the protein CASRVRAGVRNNEQFF.